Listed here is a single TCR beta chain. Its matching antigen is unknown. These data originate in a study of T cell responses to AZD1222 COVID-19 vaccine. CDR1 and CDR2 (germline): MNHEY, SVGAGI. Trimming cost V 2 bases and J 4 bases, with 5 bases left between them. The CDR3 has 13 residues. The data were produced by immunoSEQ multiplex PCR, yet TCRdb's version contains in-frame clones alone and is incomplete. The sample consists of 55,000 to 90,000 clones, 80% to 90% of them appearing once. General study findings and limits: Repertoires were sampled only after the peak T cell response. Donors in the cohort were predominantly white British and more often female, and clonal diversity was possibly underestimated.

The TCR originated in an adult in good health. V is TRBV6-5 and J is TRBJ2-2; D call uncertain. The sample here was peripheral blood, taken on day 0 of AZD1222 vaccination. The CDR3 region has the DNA TGTGCCAGCAGTTACCCAGGCACCGGGGAGCTGTTTTTT. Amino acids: CASSYPGTGELFF.